This T cell receptor beta chain was sequenced in a study of shared T cell receptors in the human thymus. Method: immunoSEQ multiplex PCR; TCRdb's copy keeps in-frame clones and lacks some. The table records 55,000 to 75,000 clones, around 96% of them present only once. The germline V and J ends were trimmed by 0 bases and 1 base, with 7 bases remaining between them. CDR3 length equals 14 residues. The germline V gene encodes CDR1 SGDLS and CDR2 YYNGEE. Source material: thymocytes. The clonotype originates from a human donor. This chain connects TRBV9 to TRBJ1-1; D is undetermined. CDR3 nucleotide sequence: TGTGCCAGCAGCGTAGGTGGCAGGAACACTGAAGCTTTCTTT. It specifies CASSVGGRNTEAFF.